This TCR beta chain was sequenced during a study of CD8 T cells in Susac syndrome. This CDR3 is built from 15 residues. Germline V gene data show CDR1 as MNHNS and CDR2 as SASEGT. After removal of 3 bases from V and 6 bases from J, the junction contained 5 bases not matched to a gene. There are a few counts of this clonotype. With random hexamers, 0.5 to 1 ug RNA was reverse transcribed. The immunoSEQ assay covered 54 Vbeta and 13 Jbeta segments for CDR3. One entry per CDR3 protein results from TCRdb running MiXCR on the immunoSEQ multiplex PCR reads. The sample comprises some 200,000 distinct CDR3 sequences, nearly 95% of which are singletons, and under 0.095% rests with the top ten. CD8+ and CD4+ T cells from blood underwent TCR beta sequencing, which was carried out in a high-throughput format. Treatment-naive patients with stable or active relapsing-remitting disease were the multiple sclerosis controls. TEMRA cells were enriched by FACS, and CD4+ and CD8+ T cells were negatively isolated.

The chain couples TRBV6-1 to TRBJ2-1, with TRBD2 identical over 10 bases. This sequence was found in a human donor with multiple sclerosis. Material for sequencing was CD4+ T cells from PBMCs. The CDR3 DNA sequence: TGTGCCAGCAGTGAGAGCGGGGGGGCGGTCAATGAGCAGTTCTTC. Encoded protein: CASSESGGAVNEQFF.